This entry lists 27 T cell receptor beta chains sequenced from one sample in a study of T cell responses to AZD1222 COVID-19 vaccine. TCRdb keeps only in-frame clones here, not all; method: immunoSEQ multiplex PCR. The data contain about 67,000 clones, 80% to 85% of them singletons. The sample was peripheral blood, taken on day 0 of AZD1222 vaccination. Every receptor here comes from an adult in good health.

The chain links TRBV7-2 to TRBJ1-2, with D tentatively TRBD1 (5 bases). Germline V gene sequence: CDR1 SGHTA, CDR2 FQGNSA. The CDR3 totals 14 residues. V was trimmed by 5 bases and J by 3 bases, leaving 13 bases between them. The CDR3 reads CASSRDVQDYGYTF. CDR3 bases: TGTGCCAGCAGCCGGGACGTACAGGACTATGGCTACACCTTC.

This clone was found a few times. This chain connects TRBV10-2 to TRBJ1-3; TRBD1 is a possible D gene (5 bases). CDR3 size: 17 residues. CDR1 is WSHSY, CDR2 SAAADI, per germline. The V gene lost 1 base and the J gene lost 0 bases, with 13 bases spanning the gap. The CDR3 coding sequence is TGCGCCAGCAGTGAGTTCGGGGGATTCTTCTCTGGAAACACCATATATTTT. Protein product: CASSEFGGFFSGNTIYF.

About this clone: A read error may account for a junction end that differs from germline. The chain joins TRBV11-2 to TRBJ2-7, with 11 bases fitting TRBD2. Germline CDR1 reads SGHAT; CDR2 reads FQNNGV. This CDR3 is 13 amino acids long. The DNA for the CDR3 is TGTGCCAGCAGCTTAGCCACTAGCGGGGGCCCAATCTTC. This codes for CASSLATSGGPIF.

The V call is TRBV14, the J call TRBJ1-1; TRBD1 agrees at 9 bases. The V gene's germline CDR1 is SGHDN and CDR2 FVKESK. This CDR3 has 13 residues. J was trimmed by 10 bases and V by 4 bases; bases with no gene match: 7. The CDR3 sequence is CASSLYGTGRAFF. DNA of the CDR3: TGTGCCAGCAGCCTCTACGGGACAGGGCGAGCTTTCTTT.

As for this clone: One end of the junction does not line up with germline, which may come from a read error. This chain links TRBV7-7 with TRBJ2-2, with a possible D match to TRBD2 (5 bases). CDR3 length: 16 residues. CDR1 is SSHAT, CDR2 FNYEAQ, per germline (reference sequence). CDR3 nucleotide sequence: TGTGCTAGCAGCTTAGTCTACGGGACGAACACCGGGGAGCTGTTTTTT. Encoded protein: CASSLVYGTNTGELFF.

As DNA, the CDR3 is TGTGCCAGCATCTCTGCGGGGGGGGCTCATAGCAATCAGCCCCAGCATTTT. Translated: CASISAGGAHSNQPQHF. This chain joins TRBV21-1 and TRBJ1-5. TRBV21-1 is an annotated pseudogene. CDR3 length: 17 amino acids.

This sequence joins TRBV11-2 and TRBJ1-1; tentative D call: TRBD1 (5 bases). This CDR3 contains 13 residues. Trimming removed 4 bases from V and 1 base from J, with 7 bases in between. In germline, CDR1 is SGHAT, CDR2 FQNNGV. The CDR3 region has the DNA TGTGCCAGCAGCTCTGGACAGAACACTGAAGCTTTCTTT. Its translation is CASSSGQNTEAFF.

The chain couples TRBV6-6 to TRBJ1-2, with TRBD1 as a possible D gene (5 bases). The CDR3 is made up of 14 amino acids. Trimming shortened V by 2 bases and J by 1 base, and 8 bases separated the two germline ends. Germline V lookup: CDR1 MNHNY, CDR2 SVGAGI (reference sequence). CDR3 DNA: TGTGCCAGCAGTTACATGGGGGATAACTATGGCTACACCTTC. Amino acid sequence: CASSYMGDNYGYTF.

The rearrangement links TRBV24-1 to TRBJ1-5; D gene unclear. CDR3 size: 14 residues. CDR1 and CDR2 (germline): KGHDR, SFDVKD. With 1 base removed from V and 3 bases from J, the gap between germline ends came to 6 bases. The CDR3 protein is CATSDFSFNQPQHF. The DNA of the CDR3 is TGTGCCACCAGTGATTTTAGCTTCAATCAGCCCCAGCATTTT.

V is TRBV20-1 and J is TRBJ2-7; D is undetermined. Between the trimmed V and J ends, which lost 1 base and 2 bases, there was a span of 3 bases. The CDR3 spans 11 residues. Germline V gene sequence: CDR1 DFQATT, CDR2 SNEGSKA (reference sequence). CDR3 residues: CSARVTYEQYF. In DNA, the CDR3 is TGCAGTGCTAGAGTTACCTACGAGCAGTACTTC.

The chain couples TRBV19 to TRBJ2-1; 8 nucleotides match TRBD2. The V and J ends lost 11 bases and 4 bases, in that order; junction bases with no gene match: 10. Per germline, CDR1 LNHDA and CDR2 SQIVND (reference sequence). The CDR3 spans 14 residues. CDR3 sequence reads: CAVGHGGAYNEQFF. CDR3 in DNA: TGTGCCGTAGGGCACGGGGGGGCTTACAATGAGCAGTTCTTC.

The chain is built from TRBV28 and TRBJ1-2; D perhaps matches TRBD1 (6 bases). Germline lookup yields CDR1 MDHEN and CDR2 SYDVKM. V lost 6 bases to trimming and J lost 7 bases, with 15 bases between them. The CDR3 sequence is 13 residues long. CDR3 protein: CASRDTGLSGYTF. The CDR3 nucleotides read TGTGCCAGCAGAGATACAGGGCTAAGTGGCTACACCTTC.

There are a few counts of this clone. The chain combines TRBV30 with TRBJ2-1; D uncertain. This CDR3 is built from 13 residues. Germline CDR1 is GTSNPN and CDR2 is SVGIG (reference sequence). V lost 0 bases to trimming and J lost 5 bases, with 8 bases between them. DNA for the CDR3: TGTGCCTGGAGTGTAAGCGCGAACAATGAGCAGTTCTTC. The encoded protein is CAWSVSANNEQFF. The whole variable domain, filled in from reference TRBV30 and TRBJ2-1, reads SQTIHQWPATLVQPVGSPLSLECTVEGTSNPNLYWYRQAAGRGLQLLFYSVGIGQISSEVPQNLSASRPQDRQFILSSKKLLLSDSGFYLCAWSVSANNEQFFGPGTRLTVL.

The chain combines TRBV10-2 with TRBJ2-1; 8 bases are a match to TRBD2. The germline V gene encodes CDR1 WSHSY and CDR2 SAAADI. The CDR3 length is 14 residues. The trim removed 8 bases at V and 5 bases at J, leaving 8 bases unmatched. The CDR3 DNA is TGCGCCAGCTCTCGGGGGGGGTTTAACAATGAGCAGTTCTTC. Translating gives CASSRGGFNNEQFF.

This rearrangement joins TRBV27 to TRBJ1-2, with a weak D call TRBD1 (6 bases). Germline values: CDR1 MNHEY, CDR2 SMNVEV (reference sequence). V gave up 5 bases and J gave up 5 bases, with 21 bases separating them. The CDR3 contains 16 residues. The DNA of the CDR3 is TGTGCCAGCAGTCCGATATACCCCACAGGGATTTATGGCTACACCTTC. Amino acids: CASSPIYPTGIYGYTF.

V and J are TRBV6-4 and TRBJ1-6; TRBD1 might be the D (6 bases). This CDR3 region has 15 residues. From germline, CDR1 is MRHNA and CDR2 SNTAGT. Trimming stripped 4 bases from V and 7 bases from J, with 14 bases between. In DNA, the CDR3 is TGTGCCAGCAGTGTTTCGGGCAGGGGAAATTCACCCCTCCACTTT. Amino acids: CASSVSGRGNSPLHF.

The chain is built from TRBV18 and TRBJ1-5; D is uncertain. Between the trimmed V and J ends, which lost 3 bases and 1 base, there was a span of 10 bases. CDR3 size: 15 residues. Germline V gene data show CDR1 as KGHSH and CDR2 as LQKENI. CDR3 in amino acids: CASSPSALSNQPQHF. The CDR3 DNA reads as TGTGCCAGCTCACCTTCGGCACTCAGCAATCAGCCCCAGCATTTT.

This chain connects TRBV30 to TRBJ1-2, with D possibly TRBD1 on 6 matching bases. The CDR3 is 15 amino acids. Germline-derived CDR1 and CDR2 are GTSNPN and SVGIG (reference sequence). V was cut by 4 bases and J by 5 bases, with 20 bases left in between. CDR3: CAWIPSLGGKYGYTF. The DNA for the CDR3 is TGTGCCTGGATACCAAGCCTGGGGGGCAAGTATGGCTACACCTTC.

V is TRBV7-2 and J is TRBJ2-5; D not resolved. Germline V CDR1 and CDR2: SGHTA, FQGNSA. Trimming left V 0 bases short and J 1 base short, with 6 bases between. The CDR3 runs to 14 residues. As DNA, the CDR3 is TGTGCCAGCAGCTTAGCGGCGGTCCAAGAGACCCAGTACTTC. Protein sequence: CASSLAAVQETQYF.

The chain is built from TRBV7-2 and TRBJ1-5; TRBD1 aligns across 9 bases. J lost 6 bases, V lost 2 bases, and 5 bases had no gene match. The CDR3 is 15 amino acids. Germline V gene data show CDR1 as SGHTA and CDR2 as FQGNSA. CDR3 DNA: TGTGCCAGCAGCTTACGGACAGGGGAGGGTCAGCCCCAGCATTTT. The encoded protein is CASSLRTGEGQPQHF.

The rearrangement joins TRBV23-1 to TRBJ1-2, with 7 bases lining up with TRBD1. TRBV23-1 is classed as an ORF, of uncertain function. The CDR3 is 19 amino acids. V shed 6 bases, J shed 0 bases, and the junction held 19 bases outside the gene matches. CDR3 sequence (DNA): TGCGCCAGCAGCCCGACAAAGGGGGACAGAGAAACTACTAACTATGGCTACACCTTC. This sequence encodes CASSPTKGDRETTNYGYTF.

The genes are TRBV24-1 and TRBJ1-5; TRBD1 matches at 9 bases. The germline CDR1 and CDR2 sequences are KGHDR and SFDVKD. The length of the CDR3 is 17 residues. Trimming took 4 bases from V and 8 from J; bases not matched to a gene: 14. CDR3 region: CATSESSLQGASKPQHF. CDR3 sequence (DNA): TGTGCCACCAGTGAATCCTCCCTACAGGGGGCGAGTAAGCCCCAGCATTTT.

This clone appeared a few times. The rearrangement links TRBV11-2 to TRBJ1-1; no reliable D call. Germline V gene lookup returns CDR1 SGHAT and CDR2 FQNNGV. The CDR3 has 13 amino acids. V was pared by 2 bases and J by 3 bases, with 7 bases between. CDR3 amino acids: CASSLNWDTEAFF. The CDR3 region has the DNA TGTGCCAGCAGCTTAAACTGGGACACTGAAGCTTTCTTT. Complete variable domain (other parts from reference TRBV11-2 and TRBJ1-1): EAGVAQSPRYKIIEKRQSVAFWCNPISGHATLYWYQQILGQGPKLLIQFQNNGVVDDSQLPKDRFSAERLKGVDSTLKIQPAKLEDSAVYLCASSLNWDTEAFFGQGTRLTVV.

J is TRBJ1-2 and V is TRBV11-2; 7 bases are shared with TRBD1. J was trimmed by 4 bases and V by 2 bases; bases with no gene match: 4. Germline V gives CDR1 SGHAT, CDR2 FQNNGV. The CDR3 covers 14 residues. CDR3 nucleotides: TGTGCCAGCAGCTTACAGGGGGGAATCTATGGCTACACCTTC. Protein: CASSLQGGIYGYTF.

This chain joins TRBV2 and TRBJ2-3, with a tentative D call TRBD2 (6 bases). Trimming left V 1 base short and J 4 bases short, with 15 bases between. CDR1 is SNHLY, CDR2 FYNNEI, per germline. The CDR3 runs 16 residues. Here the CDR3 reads CASSEVSSVDSDTQYF. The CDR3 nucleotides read TGTGCCAGCAGTGAAGTGTCTAGCGTGGACTCAGATACGCAGTATTTT.

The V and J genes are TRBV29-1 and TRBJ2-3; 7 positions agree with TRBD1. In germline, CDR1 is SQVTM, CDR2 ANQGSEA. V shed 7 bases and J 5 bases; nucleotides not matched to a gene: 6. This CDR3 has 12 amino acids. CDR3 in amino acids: CSAGQVGDTQYF. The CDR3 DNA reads TGCAGCGCCGGACAGGTGGGAGATACGCAGTATTTT.

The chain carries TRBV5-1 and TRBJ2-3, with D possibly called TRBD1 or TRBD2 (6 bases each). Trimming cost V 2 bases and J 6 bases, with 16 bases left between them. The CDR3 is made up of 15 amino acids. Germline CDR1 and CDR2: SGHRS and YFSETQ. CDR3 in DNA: TGCGCCAGCAGCTTAGGAGGGGGAGGTATGGATACGCAGTATTTT. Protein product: CASSLGGGGMDTQYF.